The clone carrying this TCR beta chain was counted once. The antigen remains unidentified. The data originate from a study of T cells after posttransplantation cyclophosphamide. Study-level findings and limits: Donor CD8+ memory clones often dominated recipient blood repertoires at later times.

Germline assignment: CDR1 LNHDA and CDR2 SQIVND (reference sequence). Trimming at V came to 6 bases and at J to 6 bases, leaving 4 bases not matched to a gene. The CDR3 totals 13 residues. Profiled with immunoSEQ multiplex PCR; TCRdb holds only in-frame clones, not every one. The sample contains about 6,000 clones, 95% to 98% of which appear only once. The material sequenced was memory CD4+ T cells sorted from PBMCs. The V gene is TRBV19, the J gene TRBJ2-3; 9 nucleotides agree with TRBD2. The TCR comes from a man in his forties in good health, CMV-negative, and a related stem cell transplant donor. This CDR3 is CASRVAGADTQYF. The CDR3 DNA reads as TGTGCCAGTAGGGTAGCGGGAGCGGATACGCAGTATTTT.